This T cell receptor beta chain was profiled in a study of cytomegalovirus exposure and HLA in healthy donors. PCR primers comprised 60 Vbeta and 13 Jbeta primers. Sequencing used immunoSEQ multiplex PCR; TCRdb keeps in-frame clones, though not all of them. The data show about 150,000 clones, with 55% to 85% seen just once and approximately 2.1% held by the top ten. Points on this clone: Its specificity is not known.

Findings and caveats of the study: Later analysis identified a missense DCLRE1C variant that was linked to TCR beta V- and J-gene trimming.

The germline V gene encodes CDR1 SEHNR and CDR2 FQNEAQ (reference sequence). The CDR3 consists of 15 residues. V shed 5 bases and J 3 bases; nucleotides not matched to a gene: 8. The sequence was obtained from a man aged 35-49 years in good health and CMV-seronegative. The sequenced sample consisted of PBMCs. The chain couples TRBV7-9 to TRBJ2-7, with 9 positions matching TRBD1. The CDR3 DNA follows: TGTGCCAGCAGCCTCCCGGGACAGGGTGTCTACGAGCAGTACTTC. Its translation is CASSLPGQGVYEQYF.